This T cell receptor beta chain is drawn from a study of cytomegalovirus exposure and HLA in healthy donors. Study in general: From donors who were HLA-typed, an early data release held about 89 million unique TCRs. Overall study results and limits: Further analysis, carried out later, found HLA-associated TCR beta chains more clonally expanded than equally common other chains. Many donors carried some public TCRs, although rarity characterized most TCR sequences.

The germline V gene has CDR1 MNHEY and CDR2 SVGAGI. With 2 bases removed from V and 0 bases from J, the gap between germline ends came to 8 bases. CDR3 size: 14 residues. The study ran its PCR with 60 Vbeta and 13 Jbeta primers. Assay used: immunoSEQ multiplex PCR; TCRdb lists only in-frame clones, some missing. The table shows about 89,000 clones, with around 77% occurring only once. About this clone: The antigen remains unidentified.

The V and J genes are TRBV6-5 and TRBJ2-7, with no clear D. Sequenced: PBMCs. This TCR was recovered from a man younger than 45 in good health and CMV-seronegative. The CDR3 sequence is CASSYGRNSYEQYF. As DNA, the CDR3 is TGTGCCAGCAGTTACGGCAGGAACTCCTACGAGCAGTACTTC.